This note documents a single TCR beta chain sequence. The antigen is unknown. cDNA synthesis used the whole RNA isolate, giving expressed TCRB sequences. An average about 3.8 million reads came from naive, central memory and regulatory T cell samples. Sequencing was performed with immunoSEQ multiplex PCR; in TCRdb, only in-frame clones are kept and a portion is missing. The sample contains about 350,000 clones, 20% of which appear only once. The source of the sample is a study of beta chain features in type 1 diabetes. Study-level results: VDJ junctions from type 1 diabetes patients carried fewer insertions and larger deletions.

The J segment lost 6 bases and the V segment lost 1 base, leaving 7 bases of the junction unmatched. The CDR3 is made up of 15 amino acids. CDR1 is LGHNA and CDR2 is YNFKEQ in the germline V gene. The receptor's source is a woman in her late teens or twenties in good health. Sequencing input: naive CD4+ T cells from blood. The chain has TRBV4-2 and TRBJ2-3; 7 nucleotides agree with TRBD1. CDR3 sequence reads: CASSQGEGARDTQYF. In nucleotides, the CDR3 is TGTGCCAGCAGCCAAGGCGAGGGGGCGCGGGATACGCAGTATTTT.